This T cell receptor beta chain appears in the sequencing data of a study of identical twins. Overall study findings and caveats: Sequences that were out-of-frame, alpha and twin-shared displayed an excess of low generation probability. Clonotypes of the beta chain that were abundant in cord blood carried fewer insertions (memory repertoires showed none). Out-of-frame beta sequences exhibited a weaker degree of excess twin sharing.

As concerns this clonotype: What it recognizes is unknown.

TCRdb fed the 5' RACE reads into MiXCR, producing one record per CDR3 protein. The data show around 370,000 distinct CDR3 sequences, with around 9% seen just once and around 8.6% held by the top ten. CDR1 SSHAT and CDR2 FNYEAQ come from the germline V gene (reference sequence). The CDR3 extends over 16 amino acids. V lost 5 bases and J 0 bases, leaving 11 bases between the germline ends. The source is a woman aged 45-60 years in good health. This chain joins TRBV7-7 and TRBJ2-6; D gene unclear. The sequenced sample was naive T cells sorted from blood. The CDR3 reads CASSERPFSGANVLTF. The CDR3 nucleotides read TGTGCCAGCAGCGAACGACCCTTCTCTGGGGCCAACGTCCTGACTTTC. The whole variable domain, filled in from reference TRBV7-7 and TRBJ2-6, reads GAGVSQSPRYKVTKRGQDVTLRCDPISSHATLYWYQQALGQGPEFLTYFNYEAQPDKSGLPSDRFSAERPEGSISTLTIQRTEQRDSAMYRCASSERPFSGANVLTFGAGSRLTVL.